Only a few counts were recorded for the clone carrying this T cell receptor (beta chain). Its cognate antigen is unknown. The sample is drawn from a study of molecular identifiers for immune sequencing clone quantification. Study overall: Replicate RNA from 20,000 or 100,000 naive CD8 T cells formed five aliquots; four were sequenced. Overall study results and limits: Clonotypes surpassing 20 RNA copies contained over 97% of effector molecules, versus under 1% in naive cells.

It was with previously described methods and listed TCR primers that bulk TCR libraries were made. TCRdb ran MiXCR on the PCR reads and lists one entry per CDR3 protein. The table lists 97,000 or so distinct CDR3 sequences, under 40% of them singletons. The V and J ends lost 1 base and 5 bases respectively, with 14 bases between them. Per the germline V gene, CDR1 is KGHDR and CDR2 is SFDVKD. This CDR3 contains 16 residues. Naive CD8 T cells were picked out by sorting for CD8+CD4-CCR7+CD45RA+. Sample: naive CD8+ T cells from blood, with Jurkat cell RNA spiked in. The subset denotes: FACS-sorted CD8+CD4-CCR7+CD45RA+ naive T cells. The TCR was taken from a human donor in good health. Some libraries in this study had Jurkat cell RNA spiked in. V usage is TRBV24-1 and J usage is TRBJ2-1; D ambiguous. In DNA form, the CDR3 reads TGTGCCACCAGTGATTTTGAAAATAACAGAAACAATGAGCAGTTCTTC. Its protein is CATSDFENNRNNEQFF.